The 4 T cell receptor beta chains in this list originate from one sample, sequenced in a study of OX40 agonist ivuxolimab in advanced cancers. Profiling relied on immunoSEQ multiplex PCR, and the TCRdb table lists in-frame clones only, not all of them. The repertoire consists of about 100,000 clones, with approximately 91% occurring once and the leading ten covering 0.15% to 0.2%. This specimen was CD4+ or CD8+ T cells sorted from blood, taken in a trial of the OX40 agonist ivuxolimab. These receptors came from an adult with an advanced solid tumor such as melanoma, head and neck, liver or kidney cancer.

V usage is TRBV5-1 and J usage is TRBJ2-2, with D unresolved. CDR3 length: 12 amino acids. Trimming took off 1 base at V and 7 bases at J, with 5 bases between the two ends. Germline V gene lookup returns CDR1 SGHRS and CDR2 YFSETQ. The CDR3 DNA reads TGCGCCAGCAGCTTGTCGGACGGGGAGCTGTTTTTT. Translating it yields CASSLSDGELFF.

Worth noting for this clone: The junction departs from the called germline gene at one end, perhaps through a read error. The chain recombines TRBV5-8 with TRBJ2-7, with D perhaps matching TRBD1 or TRBD2 (7 bases each). Germline assignment: CDR1 SGHTS and CDR2 YDEGEE. The CDR3 runs 15 residues. The CDR3 DNA sequence: TGTGCCAGCAGCCAGGGGGGGACGTCACCCTACGAGAAGTACTTC. Translated, it gives CASSQGGTSPYEKYF.

The chain combines TRBV6-4 with TRBJ2-2, with 8 bases lining up with TRBD1. The CDR3 consists of 14 residues. J was trimmed by 5 bases and V by 5 bases; bases with no gene match: 4. Germline loops: CDR1 MRHNA, CDR2 SNTAGT. In DNA form, the CDR3 reads TGTGCCAGCAGTTCCCGACAGGGGACCGGGGAGCTGTTTTTT. Its translation is CASSSRQGTGELFF.

The chain links TRBV5-5 to TRBJ2-3, with TRBD1 matching over 11 bases. With V trimmed by 4 bases and J by 3 bases, 7 bases remained unmatched. The CDR3 runs to 16 residues. CDR1 SGHKS and CDR2 YYEKEE come from the germline V gene (reference sequence). CDR3 region: CASSPRDRGTTDTQYF. CDR3 DNA sequence: TGTGCCAGCAGCCCGCGGGACAGGGGGACAACAGATACGCAGTATTTT. Complete variable domain (other parts from reference TRBV5-5 and TRBJ2-3): DAGVTQSPTHLIKTRGQQVTLRCSPISGHKSVSWYQQVLGQGPQFIFQYYEKEERGRGNFPDRFSARQFPNYSSELNVNALLLGDSALYLCASSPRDRGTTDTQYFGPGTRLTVL.